The present T cell receptor (beta chain) was sequenced within a study of regulatory dendritic cells for organ transplantation. Notes on the study in general: Memory T cells were less diverse than naive, with memory CD8+ most oligoclonal. Alloreactive memory CD8+ T cell pools varied considerably between individuals.

The germline gives CDR1 LGHNA, CDR2 YNFKEQ. V gave up 0 bases and J gave up 15 bases; unmatched junction bases: 13. The CDR3 has 16 residues. The method was immunoSEQ multiplex PCR; TCRdb's version includes in-frame clones alone and lacks a portion of them. The data hold tens of thousands of clones, with 80% to 90% observed a single time. Sorted subsets were CFSE-labeled and cultured roughly 5 days with allogeneic dendritic cells. CD4+ or CD8+ T cells were sorted as naive CD45RA+ or memory CD45RO+. Points on this clone: Its specificity is unknown.

The source is a human donor in good health. The sequenced sample consisted of naive CD4+ T cells from blood cultured with regulatory dendritic cells. Documented subset: CD45RA+ naive T cells. The V gene is TRBV4-2, the J gene TRBJ2-1; 11 nucleotides match TRBD2. The CDR3 sequence is CASSQDRGTSGQVGFF. The DNA of the CDR3 is TGTGCCAGCAGCCAAGACCGGGGGACTAGCGGCCAGGTCGGGTTCTTC.